This T cell receptor beta chain was documented in a study of blood T cell repertoires in COVID-19. Only in-frame clones appear in the TCRdb table, and some are missing; sequencing was by immunoSEQ multiplex PCR. The sample holds approximately 440,000 clones; 87% are singletons and the top ten take about 0.65%. CDR1 and CDR2 (germline): SGHDT, YYEEEE. Trimming cost V 4 bases and J 5 bases, with 24 bases left between them. There are 17 residues in the CDR3. This chain links TRBV5-6 with TRBJ2-5, with a possible D match to TRBD2 (5 bases). The TCR comes from a woman aged 18-30 years who had recovered from COVID-19. Sequencing was done on a sample of PBMCs or T cells enriched from blood (not recorded which). CDR3 sequence reads: CASSPRSAGRSVETQYF. Here the CDR3 DNA reads TGTGCCAGCAGCCCCAGGTCTGCGGGCAGGAGCGTCGAGACCCAGTACTTC.